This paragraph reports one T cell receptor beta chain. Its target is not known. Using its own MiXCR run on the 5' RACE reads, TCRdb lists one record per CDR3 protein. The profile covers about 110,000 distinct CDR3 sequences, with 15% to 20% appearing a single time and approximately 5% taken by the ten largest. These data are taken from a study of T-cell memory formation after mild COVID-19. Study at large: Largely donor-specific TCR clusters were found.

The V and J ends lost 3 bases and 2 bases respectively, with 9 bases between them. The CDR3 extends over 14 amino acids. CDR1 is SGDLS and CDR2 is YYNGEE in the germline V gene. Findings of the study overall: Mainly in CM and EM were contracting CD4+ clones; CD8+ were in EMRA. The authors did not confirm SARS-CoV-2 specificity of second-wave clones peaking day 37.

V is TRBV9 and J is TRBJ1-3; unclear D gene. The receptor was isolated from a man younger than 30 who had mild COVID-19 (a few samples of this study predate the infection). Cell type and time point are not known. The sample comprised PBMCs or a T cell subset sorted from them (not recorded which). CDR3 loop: CASSAGSTGNTIYF. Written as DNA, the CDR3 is TGTGCCAGCAGCGCTGGTTCGACTGGAAACACCATATATTTT.